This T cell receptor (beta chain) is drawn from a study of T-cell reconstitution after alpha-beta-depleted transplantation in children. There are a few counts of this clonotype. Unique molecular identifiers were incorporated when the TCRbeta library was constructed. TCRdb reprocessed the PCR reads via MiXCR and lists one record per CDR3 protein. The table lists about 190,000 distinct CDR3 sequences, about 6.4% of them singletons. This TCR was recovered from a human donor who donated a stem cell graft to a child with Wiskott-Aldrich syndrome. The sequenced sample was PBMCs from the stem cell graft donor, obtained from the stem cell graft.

As DNA, the CDR3 is TGCAGTGCCAAACGGGGGGGCTGGAACACTGAAGCTTTCTTT. The encoded protein is CSAKRGGWNTEAFF. The rearrangement uses TRBV20-1 and TRBJ1-1, with D possibly TRBD1 on 6 matching bases. The CDR3 is 14 residues long. Germline values: CDR1 DFQATT, CDR2 SNEGSKA (reference sequence). The ends were cut back, 6 bases at V and 1 base at J, with 15 bases in the middle.